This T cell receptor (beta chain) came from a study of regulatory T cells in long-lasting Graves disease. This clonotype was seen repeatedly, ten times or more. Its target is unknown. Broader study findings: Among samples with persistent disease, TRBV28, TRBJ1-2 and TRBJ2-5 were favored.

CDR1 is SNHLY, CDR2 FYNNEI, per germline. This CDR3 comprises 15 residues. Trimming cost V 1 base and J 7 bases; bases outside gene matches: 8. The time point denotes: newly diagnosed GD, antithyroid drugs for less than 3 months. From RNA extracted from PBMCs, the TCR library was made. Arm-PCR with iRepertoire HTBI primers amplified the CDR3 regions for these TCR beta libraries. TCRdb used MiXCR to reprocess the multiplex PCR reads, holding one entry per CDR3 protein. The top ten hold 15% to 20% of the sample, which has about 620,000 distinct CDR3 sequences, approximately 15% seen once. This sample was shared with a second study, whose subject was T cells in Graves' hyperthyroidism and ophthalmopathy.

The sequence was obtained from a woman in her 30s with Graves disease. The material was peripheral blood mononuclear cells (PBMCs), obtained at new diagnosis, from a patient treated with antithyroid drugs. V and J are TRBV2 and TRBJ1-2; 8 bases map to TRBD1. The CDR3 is CASSEDGQGGGGYTF. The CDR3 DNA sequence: TGTGCCAGCAGTGAAGACGGACAGGGAGGTGGTGGCTACACCTTC.